The 9 T cell receptor beta chains presented below share a single source sample, sequenced in a study of T cells after yellow fever vaccination. One entry per CDR3 protein results from TCRdb running MiXCR on the 5' RACE reads. The data show some 500,000 distinct CDR3 sequences, with roughly 13% seen just once and more than 12% held by the top ten. Material: PBMCs, obtained on the day of the yellow fever booster vaccination. The receptors come from a young man who received the YFV17D yellow fever vaccine.

This clonotype occurred a few times. The CDR3 region has the DNA TGCAGTGCTAGAGGAACCAGGACAGCCGCCGGAAACACCATATATTTT. Translation: CSARGTRTAAGNTIYF. This chain links TRBV20-1 with TRBJ1-3, with a weak D call TRBD1 (6 bases). This CDR3 comprises 16 residues. Trimming removed 1 base from V and 4 bases from J, with 17 bases in between. Germline CDR1 is DFQATT and CDR2 is SNEGSKA (reference sequence).

The table lists this clonotype with a few counts. The rearrangement joins TRBV12-3 or TRBV12-4 to TRBJ2-3, with 9 bases lining up with TRBD1. V dropped 6 bases and J dropped 7; count of bases not matched to a gene: 11. This CDR3 is 15 amino acids long. The CDR3 nucleotides are TGTGCCAGCAGGCTACCGGGACAGGGTATTCATACGCAGTATTTT. Protein sequence: CASRLPGQGIHTQYF.

The rearrangement uses TRBV28 and TRBJ2-7, with D tentatively TRBD2 (5 bases). The CDR3 is 15 residues long. Germline V gives CDR1 MDHEN, CDR2 SYDVKM. V was shortened by 2 bases and J by 5 bases, with 16 bases between the two germline ends. CDR3 coding DNA: TGTGCCAGCAGTTTACGCGGCGGGCGGATGAACGAGCAGTACTTC. This encodes CASSLRGGRMNEQYF.

Points on this clonotype: One base away lies a much larger clone, so this may be a sequencing read error. The chain uses TRBV5-1 and TRBJ2-3; D is unresolved. There are 14 residues in the CDR3. Per germline, CDR1 SGHRS and CDR2 YFSETQ. The CDR3 sequence is CATSDLSRTETQYF. In nucleotides, the CDR3 is TGCGCCACCTCAGACCTCAGCAGAACAGAAACGCAGTATTTT.

The CDR3 DNA follows: TGTGCCTGGGGCCGGGGAGATACGCAGTATTTT. Its protein is CAWGRGDTQYF. The rearrangement joins TRBV30 to TRBJ2-3; D perhaps matches TRBD2 (5 bases). CDR1 and CDR2 from the germline V gene are GTSNPN and SVGIG (reference sequence). Trimming shortened V by 5 bases and J by 5 bases, and 8 bases separated the two germline ends. CDR3 size: 11 residues.

This clonotype was picked up a small number of times. The chain is built from TRBV5-4 and TRBJ2-5; TRBD2 matches at 7 bases. J gave up 1 base and V 4 bases, and 16 bases lay outside the gene matches. CDR3 length equals 18 residues. Germline-derived CDR1 and CDR2 are SGHNT and YYREEE (reference sequence). The CDR3, as DNA: TGTGCCAGCAGCACCTATAAAGGGACCTCTAGCGGCCAAGAGACCCAGTACTTC. It specifies CASSTYKGTSSGQETQYF.

This clonotype showed up many times. The V call is TRBV20-1, the J call TRBJ2-5; D is perhaps TRBD2 (6 bases). V was trimmed by 6 bases and J by 2 bases, leaving 10 bases between them. Germline CDR1 and CDR2: DFQATT and SNEGSKA (reference sequence). The CDR3 sequence is 12 residues long. The CDR3 sequence is CSARGGQETQYF. The DNA of the CDR3 is TGCAGTGCCCGTGGGGGGCAAGAGACCCAGTACTTC.

Comments on this clonotype: At one of its ends the junction is not consistent with the germline gene, which may arise from a read error. The V call is TRBV20-1, the J call TRBJ2-5, with 12 bases identical to TRBD2. Germline-derived CDR1 and CDR2 are DFQATT and SNEGSKA (reference sequence). CDR3 length: 16 amino acids. The CDR3 loop reads CCALGLAGLLQETQYF. In DNA, the CDR3 is TGCTGTGCCTTGGGACTAGCGGGCCTCCTCCAAGAGACCCAGTACTTC.

In this sample, this clonotype turned up a few times. The V call is TRBV11-2, the J call TRBJ1-2; D is possibly TRBD1 (6 bases). V lost 4 bases to trimming and J lost 2 bases, with 11 bases between them. This CDR3 spans 14 amino acids. Germline V gives CDR1 SGHAT, CDR2 FQNNGV. Here the CDR3 DNA reads TGTGCCAGCAGCTCACTTACAGGGAACTATGGCTACACCTTC. Residues: CASSSLTGNYGYTF.